A single sample is the source of the 32 T cell receptor beta chains below, sequenced in a study of blood T cell repertoires in COVID-19. Sequencing used immunoSEQ multiplex PCR; TCRdb keeps in-frame clones, though not all of them. This table has around 100,000 clones, about 77% appearing once. The sample consisted of peripheral blood. Source of these receptors: a woman in her seventies with acute or convalescent COVID-19.

CDR3 loop: CASSPTTLLAKNIQYF. CDR3 nucleotides: TGTGCCAGCAGCCCGACGACACTCCTAGCCAAAAACATTCAGTACTTC. The chain links TRBV3-1 (or the pseudogene TRBV3-2) to TRBJ2-4; D uncertain. The CDR3 loop spans 16 amino acids. CDR1 is LGHDT, CDR2 YNNKEL, per germline (reference sequence). V lost 4 bases, J lost 0 bases, and 13 bases lay in between.

J is TRBJ1-2 and V is TRBV12-3 or TRBV12-4, with TRBD1 matching 7 bases. The V gene end was trimmed by 1 base and the J gene end by 8 bases; junction bases not matched to a gene: 4. This CDR3 comprises 13 residues. Here the CDR3 DNA reads TGTGCCAGCAGTTTAGTGGCAGGGGGAGGCTACACCTTC. Translating gives CASSLVAGGGYTF.

This clone was detected only once. The V gene is TRBV7-8, the J gene TRBJ1-1; tentatively, D is TRBD1 (6 bases). The CDR3 loop spans 17 amino acids. The V and J ends lost 2 bases and 1 base respectively, with 17 bases between them. The germline CDR1 and CDR2 sequences are SGHVS and FQNEAQ. CDR3 region: CASSLPRVGHRNTEAFF. For the CDR3, the DNA is TGTGCCAGCAGCTTACCCCGAGTGGGACATCGGAACACTGAAGCTTTCTTT.

This clone occurred once. V usage is TRBV6-5 and J usage is TRBJ2-7, with 11 nucleotides matching TRBD2. V was clipped by 6 bases and J by 6 bases; unmatched bases: 7. Germline values: CDR1 MNHEY, CDR2 SVGAGI. CDR3 length: 14 amino acids. The DNA for the CDR3 is TGTGCCAGCAGACCTAAGACTAGCGGGGCCGAGCAGTACTTC. Residues: CASRPKTSGAEQYF.

V is TRBV2 and J is TRBJ1-1; 7 bases are shared with TRBD1. Losses at the gene ends were 2 bases for V and 0 bases for J; bases not matched to a gene: 6. Germline V gene data show CDR1 as SNHLY and CDR2 as FYNNEI. The CDR3 covers 16 residues. CDR3 in amino acids: CASSEQGGGMNTEAFF. DNA for the CDR3: TGTGCCAGCAGTGAACAGGGGGGCGGGATGAACACTGAAGCTTTCTTT.

This sequence joins TRBV19 and TRBJ1-2, with 8 bases that match TRBD1. CDR1 LNHDA and CDR2 SQIVND come from the germline V gene (reference sequence). The CDR3 is 13 amino acids. J was trimmed by 4 bases and V by 4 bases; bases with no gene match: 2. This chain's CDR3 is CASSKQGGYGYTF. The CDR3 nucleotides are TGTGCCAGTAGTAAACAGGGGGGCTATGGCTACACCTTC.

CDR3 sequence reads: CASSPGAVQGGLFF. The CDR3 DNA reads as TGTGCCAGCAGCCCAGGGGCCGTCCAGGGGGGACTGTTTTTT. The rearrangement uses TRBV7-8 and TRBJ1-4, with TRBD1 identical over 7 bases. The CDR3 runs to 14 residues. V lost 5 bases and J lost 13; bases outside the gene matches: 13. Germline V gene data show CDR1 as SGHVS and CDR2 as FQNEAQ. The full variable domain, with the rest looked up from reference TRBV7-8 and TRBJ1-4, is GAGVSQSPRYKVAKRGQDVALRCDPISGHVSLFWYQQALGQGPEFLTYFQNEAQLDKSGLPSDRFFAERPEGSVSTLKIQRTQQEDSAVYLCASSPGAVQGGLFFGSGTQLSVL.

This clone was picked up a small number of times. The V gene is TRBV6-4, the J gene TRBJ2-2; D might be TRBD1 (6 bases). Trimming shortened V by 0 bases and J by 5 bases, and 10 bases separated the two germline ends. Per the germline V gene, CDR1 is MRHNA and CDR2 is SNTAGT. The CDR3 has 15 amino acids. The CDR3 region has the DNA TGTGCCAGCAGTGACTCGGGGGCTGGGACCGGGGAGCTGTTTTTT. Translated, it gives CASSDSGAGTGELFF.

The rearrangement links TRBV5-6 to TRBJ2-3, with 12 bases matching TRBD1. The CDR3 is made up of 15 amino acids. Trimming took 0 bases from V and 6 from J; bases not matched to a gene: 2. Germline lookup yields CDR1 SGHDT and CDR2 YYEEEE. The CDR3 spells CASSLVGQGADTQYF. The CDR3, as DNA: TGTGCCAGCAGCTTGGTGGGACAGGGGGCGGATACGCAGTATTTT.

J is TRBJ2-5 and V is TRBV6-5, with no clear D. V lost 6 bases, J lost 4 bases, and 15 bases lay in between. The CDR3 consists of 14 residues. The germline CDR1 and CDR2 sequences are MNHEY and SVGAGI. This CDR3 reads CASRVDTNGETQYF. The CDR3 DNA reads TGTGCCAGCAGGGTAGACACGAACGGAGAGACCCAGTACTTC.

The chain carries TRBV28 and TRBJ1-2; a weak D match, TRBD1 (5 bases). The CDR3 is made up of 16 amino acids. Germline-derived CDR1 and CDR2 are MDHEN and SYDVKM. V lost 2 bases to trimming and J lost 4 bases, with 17 bases between them. CDR3 sequence reads: CASSLQGSVPIYGYTF. The CDR3 DNA reads TGTGCCAGCAGTTTACAGGGTTCTGTCCCCATCTATGGCTACACCTTC.

The rearrangement uses TRBV6-2 or TRBV6-3 and TRBJ1-2; no definite D call. The CDR3 extends over 13 amino acids. The V end lost 2 bases, the J end lost 2 bases, and 6 bases lay between the germline ends. The germline V gene has CDR1 MNHEY and CDR2 SVGEGT. CDR3 DNA: TGTGCCAGCAGTTACATAGAGAACTATGGCTACACCTTC. It codes for CASSYIENYGYTF.

The sample holds one count of this clone. V and J are TRBV19 and TRBJ1-6, with TRBD1 as a possible D gene (6 bases). The CDR3 consists of 13 residues. Germline V gene sequence: CDR1 LNHDA, CDR2 SQIVND (reference sequence). The V and J ends lost 10 bases and 7 bases respectively, with 14 bases between them. The CDR3 sequence is CATAGGPNSPLHF. The CDR3 DNA follows: TGTGCCACCGCGGGGGGGCCGAATTCACCCCTCCACTTT.

The chain couples TRBV6-5 to TRBJ2-2, with 7 bases lining up with TRBD1. Germline-derived CDR1 and CDR2 are MNHEY and SVGAGI. The CDR3 is made up of 14 amino acids. J gave up 5 bases and V 7 bases, and 7 bases lay outside the gene matches. The CDR3 DNA sequence: TGTGCCAGCACTTCCGGGACAGATACCGGGGAGCTGTTTTTT. The encoded protein is CASTSGTDTGELFF.

The rearrangement uses TRBV6-2 or TRBV6-3 and TRBJ1-6, with 10 nucleotides matching TRBD1. The V gene's germline CDR1 is MNHEY and CDR2 SVGEGT. Trimming cost V 6 bases and J 6 bases; bases outside gene matches: 8. The CDR3 extends over 16 amino acids. The CDR3 sequence is CASSPIGTGANSPLHF. The CDR3 DNA is TGTGCCAGCAGCCCTATAGGGACAGGGGCTAATTCACCCCTCCACTTT.

The rearrangement links TRBV28 to TRBJ1-2, with D uncertain. V was cut by 5 bases and J by 6 bases, with 13 bases left in between. Germline loops: CDR1 MDHEN, CDR2 SYDVKM. The CDR3 is made up of 13 amino acids. CDR3 region: CASSTPREHGYTF. CDR3 nucleotides: TGTGCCAGCAGTACCCCAAGAGAGCATGGCTACACCTTC.

This clone appeared a few times. The chain is built from TRBV5-1 and TRBJ2-1; 8 positions match TRBD2. Germline V lookup: CDR1 SGHRS, CDR2 YFSETQ. The length of the CDR3 is 14 residues. V dropped 1 base and J dropped 10; count of bases not matched to a gene: 7. This chain's CDR3 is CASSLPAGAREQFF. CDR3 nucleotide sequence: TGCGCCAGCAGCTTGCCAGCGGGGGCTCGCGAGCAGTTCTTC.

V gene TRBV13 combines with J gene TRBJ1-2; TRBD1 matches at 10 bases. V was pared by 1 base and J by 8 bases, with 16 bases of the junction left unmatched. The CDR3 is 18 residues long. CDR1 and CDR2 from the germline V gene are PRHDT and FYEKMQ (reference sequence). CDR3 residues: CASSLARQGAHPLKGYTF. DNA of the CDR3: TGTGCCAGCAGCTTAGCCCGACAGGGGGCACATCCCCTTAAAGGCTACACCTTC.

The chain links TRBV5-1 to TRBJ2-5, with D possibly TRBD1 on 5 matching bases. This CDR3 is 15 amino acids long. The V gene lost 1 base and the J gene lost 2 bases, with 12 bases spanning the gap. CDR1 SGHRS and CDR2 YFSETQ come from the germline V gene. CDR3 sequence: CASSLKGQHQETQYF. The CDR3 bases are TGCGCCAGCAGCTTGAAGGGGCAGCATCAAGAGACCCAGTACTTC.

The chain combines TRBV7-3 with TRBJ2-3, with TRBD2 matching 7 bases. Germline CDR1 reads SGHTA; CDR2 reads FQGTGA. CDR3 length equals 17 residues. V gave up 5 bases and J gave up 6 bases; unmatched junction bases: 17. The CDR3 coding sequence is TGTGCCAGCAGCCCCCGAAGGCTTGCGGGGGACCTTGATACGCAGTATTTT. It encodes CASSPRRLAGDLDTQYF.

V is TRBV9 and J is TRBJ2-3, with 10 nucleotides matching TRBD2. The CDR3 runs to 16 residues. The V segment lost 0 bases and the J segment 2 bases; nucleotides outside the gene matches: 3. From germline, CDR1 is SGDLS and CDR2 YYNGEE. CDR3 region: CASSVESGGATDTQYF. The CDR3 DNA follows: TGTGCCAGCAGCGTAGAAAGCGGGGGGGCCACAGATACGCAGTATTTT.

This clone was seen just once. The gene calls are TRBV7-9 and TRBJ2-7; D may be TRBD1 (6 bases). This CDR3 is 12 amino acids long. V was cut by 2 bases and J by 4 bases, with 6 bases left in between. Germline CDR1 SEHNR, CDR2 FQNEAQ (reference sequence). The CDR3 nucleotides are TGTGCCAGCAGCTTAACAGGGTACGAGCAGTACGTC. Amino acid sequence: CASSLTGYEQYV.

This chain connects TRBV5-1 to TRBJ2-5; 11 bases match TRBD2. CDR1 SGHRS and CDR2 YFSETQ come from the germline V gene. This CDR3 region has 15 residues. V gave up 6 bases and J gave up 1 base; unmatched junction bases: 5. CDR3 amino acids: CASILSGGVQETQYF. CDR3 DNA: TGCGCCAGCATCCTTAGCGGGGGGGTCCAAGAGACCCAGTACTTC.

Written as DNA, the CDR3 is TGTGCCAGCAGCCTCCGGACTTATGGCTACACCTTC. It yields the protein CASSLRTYGYTF. This chain joins TRBV3-1 (or the pseudogene TRBV3-2) and TRBJ1-2; no clear D. Germline CDR1 LGHDT, CDR2 YNNKEL (reference sequence). The CDR3 covers 12 residues. V lost 4 bases and J lost 5, with 8 bases in between.

The J gene is TRBJ1-2, the V gene TRBV19; 9 bases match TRBD1. With V trimmed by 5 bases and J by 4 bases, 8 bases remained unmatched. CDR3 length equals 15 residues. Germline CDR1 LNHDA, CDR2 SQIVND (reference sequence). CDR3 residues: CASSPTGGVSYGYTF. The CDR3 DNA reads TGTGCCAGTAGTCCAACAGGGGGCGTAAGCTATGGCTACACCTTC.

Concerning this clone: Germline is not matched at one junction end, which may reflect a read error. The chain combines TRBV2 with TRBJ2-3; 10 bases are a match to TRBD2. The CDR3 has 13 amino acids. Germline V lookup: CDR1 SNHLY, CDR2 FYNNEI. CDR3 in amino acids: CASREGLAARGGF. As DNA, the CDR3 is TGTGCCAGCAGAGAAGGACTAGCGGCACGGGGGGGTTTT. Combining the CDR3 with reference TRBV2 and TRBJ2-3 gives the whole variable domain EPEVTQTPSHQVTQMGQEVILRCVPISNHLYFYWYRQILGQKVEFLVSFYNNEISEKSEIFDDQFSVERPDGSNFTLKIRSTKLEDSAMYFCASREGLAARGGFGPGTRLTVL.

This chain joins TRBV7-9 and TRBJ1-1; D possibly corresponds to TRBD1 (5 bases). V was pared by 0 bases and J by 1 base, with 6 bases between. The CDR3 totals 14 residues. Germline lookup yields CDR1 SEHNR and CDR2 FQNEAQ (reference sequence). CDR3 sequence reads: CASSLAGANTEAFF. CDR3 nucleotide sequence: TGTGCCAGCAGCTTAGCAGGGGCGAACACTGAAGCTTTCTTT.

This clone has a handful of counts. The chain recombines TRBV7-2 with TRBJ1-1; 7 bases are a match to TRBD1. The CDR3 has 14 amino acids. With 5 bases clipped from V and 5 bases from J, the junction kept 8 bases outside the gene matches. CDR1 and CDR2 (germline): SGHTA, FQGNSA. The CDR3 here is CASSTRQGLTEAFF. In DNA, the CDR3 is TGTGCCAGCAGCACCCGACAGGGTTTAACTGAAGCTTTCTTT.

This chain uses TRBV7-2 with TRBJ2-2, with TRBD1 as a possible D gene (5 bases). The CDR3 sequence is 14 residues long. CDR1 is SGHTA, CDR2 FQGNSA, per germline. Trimming took 1 base from V and 6 from J, leaving 9 bases between them. The chain's CDR3 is CASSLGRQSGELFF. For the CDR3, the DNA is TGTGCCAGCAGCTTAGGACGACAGTCCGGGGAGCTGTTTTTT.

A few counts support this clone. The genes are TRBV7-2 and TRBJ1-1; D is ambiguous. This CDR3 spans 13 amino acids. Germline V lookup: CDR1 SGHTA, CDR2 FQGNSA. V lost 3 bases and J lost 6, with 11 bases in between. The CDR3 spells CASSFSGGSEAFF. The CDR3 coding sequence is TGTGCCAGCAGCTTCTCGGGAGGATCTGAAGCTTTCTTT.

This chain connects TRBV6-6 to TRBJ1-2; 10 bases map to TRBD1. The CDR3 extends over 15 amino acids. The junction had 5 bases not matched to a gene; V was cut back by 6 bases and J by 1 base. The V gene's germline CDR1 is MNHNY and CDR2 SVGAGI (reference sequence). In DNA form, the CDR3 reads TGTGCCAGCAGCCCGGGACAGGGGTATAACTATGGCTACACCTTC. This codes for CASSPGQGYNYGYTF.

This clone was seen a single time. The rearrangement links TRBV21-1 to TRBJ2-4; TRBD2 is the table's D call and was not checked against the DNA. TRBV21-1 is noted as a pseudogene. This CDR3 is 16 amino acids long. CDR3: CASSSPGLSAKNIQYF. The DNA for the CDR3 is TGTGCCAGCAGCTCTCCGGGACTAAGCGCCAAAAACATTCAGTACTTC.